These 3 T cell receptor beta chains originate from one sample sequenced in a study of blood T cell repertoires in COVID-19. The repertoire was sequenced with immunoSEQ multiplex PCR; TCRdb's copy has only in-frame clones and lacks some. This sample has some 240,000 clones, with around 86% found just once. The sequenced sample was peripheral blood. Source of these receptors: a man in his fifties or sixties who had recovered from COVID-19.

This CDR3 is CASIHPGGGNTIYF. The DNA for the CDR3 is TGTGCCAGCATTCATCCGGGAGGAGGAAACACCATATATTTT. The V and J genes are TRBV6-5 and TRBJ1-3; D not resolved. Germline V CDR1 and CDR2: MNHEY, SVGAGI. V was cut by 7 bases and J by 4 bases, with 14 bases left in between. CDR3 size: 14 residues.

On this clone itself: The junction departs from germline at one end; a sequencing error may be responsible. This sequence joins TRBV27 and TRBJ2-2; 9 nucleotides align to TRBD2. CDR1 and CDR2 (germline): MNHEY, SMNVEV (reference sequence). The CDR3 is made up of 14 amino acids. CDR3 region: CACRRAGGPGELFF. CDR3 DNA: TGTGCCTGCAGGCGAGCGGGAGGTCCCGGGGAGCTGTTTTTT.

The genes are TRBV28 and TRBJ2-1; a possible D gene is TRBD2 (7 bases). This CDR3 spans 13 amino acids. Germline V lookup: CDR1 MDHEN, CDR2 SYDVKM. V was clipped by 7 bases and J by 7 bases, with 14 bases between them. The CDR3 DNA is TGTGCCAGCACGGGGGGCGCGTATAATGAGCAGTTCTTC. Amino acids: CASTGGAYNEQFF.